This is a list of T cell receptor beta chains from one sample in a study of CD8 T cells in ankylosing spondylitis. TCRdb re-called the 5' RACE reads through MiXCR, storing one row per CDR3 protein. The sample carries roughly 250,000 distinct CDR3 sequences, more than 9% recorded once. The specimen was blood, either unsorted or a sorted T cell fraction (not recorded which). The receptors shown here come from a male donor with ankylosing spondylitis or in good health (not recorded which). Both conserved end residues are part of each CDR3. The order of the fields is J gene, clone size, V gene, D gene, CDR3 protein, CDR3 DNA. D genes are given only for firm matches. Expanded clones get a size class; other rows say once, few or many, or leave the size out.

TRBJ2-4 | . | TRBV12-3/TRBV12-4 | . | CASSSGIVAKNIQYF | TGTGCCAGCAGTTCAGGGATTGTAGCCAAAAACATTCAGTACTTC
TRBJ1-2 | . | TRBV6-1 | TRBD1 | CASRSGTGQEYGYTF | TGTGCCAGCAGGTCCGGGACAGGGCAAGAGTATGGCTACACCTTC
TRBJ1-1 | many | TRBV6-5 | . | CASSYVTGGEAFF | TGTGCCAGCAGTTACGTTACAGGCGGCGAAGCTTTCTTT
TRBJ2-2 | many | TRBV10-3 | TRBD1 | CAISADRGDTGELFF | TGTGCCATCAGTGCCGACAGGGGTGACACCGGGGAGCTGTTTTTT
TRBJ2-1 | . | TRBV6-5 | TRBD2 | CASSYFTGTSGNNEQFF | TGTGCCAGCAGTTACTTTACCGGGACTAGCGGGAACAATGAGCAGTTCTTC
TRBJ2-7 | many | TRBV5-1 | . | CASSLAVTYEQYF | TGCGCCAGCAGCTTGGCCGTAACCTACGAGCAGTACTTC
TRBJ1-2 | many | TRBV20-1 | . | CSARLSSPGVKGGYTF | TGCAGTGCTAGACTCTCTTCACCAGGGGTTAAGGGCGGCTACACCTTC
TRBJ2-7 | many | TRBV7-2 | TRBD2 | CASTKRGGTSGYEQYF | TGTGCCAGCACCAAAAGGGGAGGGACTAGCGGCTACGAGCAGTACTTC
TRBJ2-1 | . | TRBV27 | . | CASRQTGGIYKEQFF | TGTGCCAGCAGGCAGACAGGTGGCATTTACAAAGAGCAGTTCTTC
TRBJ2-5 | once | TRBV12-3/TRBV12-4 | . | CASSQVQSILQTQYF | TGTGCCAGCAGCCAGGTCCAAAGTATATTACAGACCCAGTACTTC
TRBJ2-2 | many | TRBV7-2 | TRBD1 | CASSSGTGVIGELFF | TGTGCCAGCAGCTCCGGGACAGGGGTTATCGGGGAGCTGTTTTTT
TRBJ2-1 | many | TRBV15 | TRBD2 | CATSGGTSGPWAYNEQFF | TGTGCCACCAGCGGGGGGACTAGCGGGCCTTGGGCTTACAATGAGCAGTTCTTC
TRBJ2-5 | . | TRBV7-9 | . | CASTPGLPTETQYF | TGTGCCAGCACCCCGGGACTCCCTACAGAGACCCAGTACTTC
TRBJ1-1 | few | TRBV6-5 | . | CASSYSSVGNTEAFF | TGTGCCAGCAGTTACTCCTCGGTCGGGAACACTGAAGCTTTCTTT
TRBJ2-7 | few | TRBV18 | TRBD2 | CASSPMASGLTYEQYF | TGTGCCAGCTCACCGATGGCTAGCGGGCTAACCTACGAGCAGTACTTC